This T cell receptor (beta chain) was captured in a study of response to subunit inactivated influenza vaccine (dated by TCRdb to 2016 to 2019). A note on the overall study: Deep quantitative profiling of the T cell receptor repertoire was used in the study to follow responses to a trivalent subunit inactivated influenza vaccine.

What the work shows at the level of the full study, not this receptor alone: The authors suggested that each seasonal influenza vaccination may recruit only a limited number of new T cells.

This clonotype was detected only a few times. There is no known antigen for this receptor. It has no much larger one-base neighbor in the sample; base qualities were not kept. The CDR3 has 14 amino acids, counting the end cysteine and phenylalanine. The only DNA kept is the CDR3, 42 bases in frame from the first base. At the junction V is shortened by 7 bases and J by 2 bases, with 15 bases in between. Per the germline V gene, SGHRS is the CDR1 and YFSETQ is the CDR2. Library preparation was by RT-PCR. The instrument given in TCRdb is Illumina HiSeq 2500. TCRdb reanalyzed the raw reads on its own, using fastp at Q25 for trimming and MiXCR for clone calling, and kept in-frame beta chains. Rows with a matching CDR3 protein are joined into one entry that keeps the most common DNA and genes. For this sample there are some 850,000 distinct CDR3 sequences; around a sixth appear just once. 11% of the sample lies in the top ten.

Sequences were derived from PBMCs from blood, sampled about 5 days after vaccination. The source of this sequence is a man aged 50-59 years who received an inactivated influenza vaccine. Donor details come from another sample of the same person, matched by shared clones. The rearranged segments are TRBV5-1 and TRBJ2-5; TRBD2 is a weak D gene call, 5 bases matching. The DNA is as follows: TGCGCCAGCCGCCGGGGTTGGGATCAAGAGACCCAGTACTTC. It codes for CASRRGWDQETQYF.